This passage covers 29 T cell receptor beta chains from one sample sequenced in a study of cytotoxic CD8 clonotypes in ibrutinib-treated CLL. Clones were read by immunoSEQ multiplex PCR, and TCRdb kept only the in-frame ones, dropping some. The sample carries 9,500 to 15,000 clones, 62% recorded once. Sample: PBMCs, taken before ibrutinib treatment. The receptor source for this set is a human donor with chronic lymphocytic leukemia.

This clone was observed a handful of times. J is TRBJ1-2 and V is TRBV11-1; D remains ambiguous. Per the germline V gene, CDR1 is SGHAT and CDR2 is FQDESV (reference sequence). CDR3 length: 11 amino acids. CDR3 protein: CAPPGALGYTF. DNA of the CDR3: TGTGCACCGCCCGGAGCGCTAGGCTACACCTTC.

The chain is built from TRBV11-2 and TRBJ1-2; D uncertain. The CDR3 is 15 amino acids. Per germline, CDR1 SGHAT and CDR2 FQNNGV. The germline V and J ends were trimmed by 4 bases and 8 bases, with 20 bases remaining between them. The CDR3 region has the DNA TGTGCCAGCAGCTCCCGGTCCGGCGGTTTTAGCGGCTACACCTTC. Protein: CASSSRSGGFSGYTF.

This clone has a handful of counts. The chain carries TRBV2 and TRBJ1-4; a weak D match, TRBD1 (6 bases). Germline V gives CDR1 SNHLY, CDR2 FYNNEI. Between the trimmed V and J ends, which lost 6 bases and 4 bases, there was a span of 15 bases. This CDR3 is 15 amino acids long. As DNA, the CDR3 is TGTGCCAGCAGGCGAACAGGGAGTCTTAATGAAAAACTGTTTTTT. Its protein product is CASRRTGSLNEKLFF.

This clone came up a few times. V usage is TRBV30 and J usage is TRBJ1-6, with D perhaps TRBD1 (5 bases). The CDR3 consists of 13 residues. Germline lookup yields CDR1 GTSNPN and CDR2 SVGIG (reference sequence). Trimming removed 3 bases at V and 3 bases at J, with 6 bases between. The CDR3, as DNA: TGTGCCTGGAGGGACATCTATAATTCACCCCTCCACTTT. Translation: CAWRDIYNSPLHF. The full variable domain, completed using reference TRBV30 and TRBJ1-6, is SQTIHQWPATLVQPVGSPLSLECTVEGTSNPNLYWYRQAAGRGLQLLFYSVGIGQISSEVPQNLSASRPQDRQFILSSKKLLLSDSGFYLCAWRDIYNSPLHFGNGTRLTVT.

This sequence joins TRBV28 and TRBJ1-2; D ambiguous. The CDR3 length is 15 residues. The germline gives CDR1 MDHEN, CDR2 SYDVKM. Trimming shortened V by 5 bases and J by 3 bases, and 16 bases separated the two germline ends. The CDR3 sequence: CASSLPEVRDYGYTF. CDR3 nucleotide sequence: TGTGCCAGCAGTCTGCCAGAGGTGAGAGACTATGGCTACACCTTC.

The chain is built from TRBV28 and TRBJ2-1, with a possible D match to TRBD2 (6 bases). This CDR3 contains 16 residues. Looked up from germline, CDR1 is MDHEN and CDR2 is SYDVKM. V was trimmed by 3 bases and J by 0 bases, leaving 12 bases between them. The CDR3 nucleotides are TGTGCCAGCAGTTTCGGGACTTACAACTCCTACAATGAGCAGTTCTTC. The encoded protein is CASSFGTYNSYNEQFF.

J is TRBJ1-5 and V is TRBV2, with TRBD1 identical over 10 bases. The V gene end was trimmed by 3 bases and the J gene end by 6 bases; junction bases not matched to a gene: 8. This CDR3 has 16 amino acids. From germline, CDR1 is SNHLY and CDR2 FYNNEI. Written as DNA, the CDR3 is TGTGCCAGCAGTGATCGGAGACAGGGGGCAGCTCAGCCCCAGCATTTT. Its protein is CASSDRRQGAAQPQHF.

The chain uses TRBV28 and TRBJ2-2; possible D gene TRBD2, 6 bases. The CDR3 covers 14 residues. The germline V and J ends were trimmed by 6 bases and 6 bases, with 14 bases remaining between them. Germline V lookup: CDR1 MDHEN, CDR2 SYDVKM. This chain's CDR3 is CASSLPGDPGELFF. For the CDR3, the DNA is TGTGCCAGCAGCCTTCCGGGGGATCCCGGGGAGCTGTTTTTT.

This clone turned up a few times. The J gene is TRBJ2-5, the V gene TRBV7-6; TRBD1 or TRBD2 may be the D gene (6 bases each). V lost 3 bases and J 1 base, leaving 12 bases between the germline ends. The CDR3 sequence is 15 residues long. Germline CDR1 reads SGHVS; CDR2 reads FNYEAQ. CDR3 in DNA: TGTGCCAGCAGCTTGGGCCCGGGGGCCCAAGAGACCCAGTACTTC. The encoded protein is CASSLGPGAQETQYF.

The rearrangement links TRBV4-3 to TRBJ2-3; 8 bases line up with TRBD2. CDR1 LGHNA and CDR2 YSLEER come from the germline V gene. The CDR3 is 14 residues long. J was trimmed by 3 bases and V by 5 bases; bases with no gene match: 4. The CDR3: CASSVRGVTDTQYF. The DNA of the CDR3 is TGCGCCAGCAGCGTGCGGGGGGTGACAGATACGCAGTATTTT.

The chain combines TRBV4-2 with TRBJ2-2; D gene ambiguous. This CDR3 has 13 residues. The germline CDR1 and CDR2 sequences are LGHNA and YNFKEQ. Between the trimmed V and J ends, which lost 4 bases and 2 bases, there was a span of 5 bases. The CDR3 DNA sequence: TGTGCCAGCAGCCTGCGAAACACCGGGGAGCTGTTTTTT. It translates to CASSLRNTGELFF.

This sequence joins TRBV7-6 and TRBJ2-5, with D unresolved. In germline, CDR1 is SGHVS, CDR2 FNYEAQ. Trimming took off 0 bases at V and 4 bases at J, with 12 bases between the two ends. CDR3 length: 15 amino acids. CDR3 coding DNA: TGTGCCAGCAGCTTAGCGCAAGGGATGGGAGAGACCCAGTACTTC. Protein: CASSLAQGMGETQYF.

The rearrangement uses TRBV11-2 and TRBJ2-2, with D tentatively TRBD2 (6 bases). Trimming pared 5 bases from V and 2 bases from J, leaving 18 bases between. This CDR3 spans 17 amino acids. Germline CDR1 SGHAT, CDR2 FQNNGV. Here the CDR3 reads CASSPSVGGLNTGELFF. As DNA, the CDR3 is TGTGCCAGCAGCCCCTCTGTCGGGGGACTCAACACCGGGGAGCTGTTTTTT. The complete variable domain, with remaining parts taken from reference TRBV11-2 and TRBJ2-2, reads EAGVAQSPRYKIIEKRQSVAFWCNPISGHATLYWYQQILGQGPKLLIQFQNNGVVDDSQLPKDRFSAERLKGVDSTLKIQPAKLEDSAVYLCASSPSVGGLNTGELFFGEGSRLTVL.

The CDR3 protein is CAWSADKGFEQFF. Written as DNA, the CDR3 is TGTGCCTGGAGCGCAGACAAGGGTTTTGAGCAGTTCTTC. The genes are TRBV30 and TRBJ2-1; D not certain. CDR3 length: 13 residues. Germline V gives CDR1 GTSNPN, CDR2 SVGIG (reference sequence). Trimming shortened V by 3 bases and J by 9 bases, and 15 bases separated the two germline ends.

The chain is built from TRBV19 and TRBJ2-5; D may correspond to TRBD1 or TRBD2 (5 bases each). V lost 3 bases, J lost 4 bases, and 21 bases lay in between. This CDR3 region has 17 residues. CDR1 is LNHDA and CDR2 is SQIVND in the germline V gene (reference sequence). The DNA for the CDR3 is TGTGCCAGTAGTATCCGTATCGGGGCCACCACAGGAGAGACCCAGTACTTC. Protein sequence: CASSIRIGATTGETQYF.

The rearrangement uses TRBV9 and TRBJ2-1, with 10 bases fitting TRBD2. V lost 0 bases and J lost 7; bases outside the gene matches: 13. CDR3 length: 18 amino acids. Germline loops: CDR1 SGDLS, CDR2 YYNGEE. Here the CDR3 reads CASSVGLGLAGAGNEQFF. CDR3 DNA sequence: TGTGCCAGCAGCGTAGGTCTTGGTCTAGCGGGGGCCGGGAATGAGCAGTTCTTC.

The rearrangement joins TRBV7-3 to TRBJ2-3; tentatively, D is TRBD1 (6 bases). V lost 2 bases and J 1 base, leaving 16 bases between the germline ends. The CDR3 is 17 residues long. The V gene's germline CDR1 is SGHTA and CDR2 FQGTGA. CDR3 sequence (DNA): TGTGCCAGCAGCTTAGGGATGGGGGCCGGGGGCACAGATACGCAGTATTTT. Residues: CASSLGMGAGGTDTQYF. The whole variable domain, remainder taken from reference TRBV7-3 and TRBJ2-3, is GAGVSQTPSNKVTEKGKYVELRCDPISGHTALYWYRQSLGQGPEFLIYFQGTGAADDSGLPNDRFFAVRPEGSVSTLKIQRTERGDSAVYLCASSLGMGAGGTDTQYFGPGTRLTVL.

This clone was seen a single time. This chain joins TRBV4-3 and TRBJ2-7; 7 nucleotides agree with TRBD1. The CDR3 extends over 13 amino acids. CDR1 is LGHNA and CDR2 is YSLEER in the germline V gene. V trimming: 3 bases; J trimming: 4 bases; junction bases outside the gene matches: 3. The CDR3 DNA is TGCGCCAGCAGCCAGGACAGGTCTTACGAGCAGTACTTC. Translation gives CASSQDRSYEQYF.

The chain uses TRBV9 and TRBJ1-3; perhaps TRBD1 as D (6 bases). The CDR3 is made up of 17 amino acids. The germline V gene has CDR1 SGDLS and CDR2 YYNGEE. Between the trimmed V and J ends, which lost 2 bases and 0 bases, there was a span of 15 bases. The CDR3 is CASSVSTGLSSGNTIYF. The CDR3 nucleotides are TGTGCCAGCAGCGTCTCGACAGGCTTAAGCTCTGGAAACACCATATATTTT.

The V and J genes are TRBV5-4 and TRBJ2-5; 7 bases fit TRBD2. Germline loops: CDR1 SGHNT, CDR2 YYREEE (reference sequence). V dropped 4 bases and J dropped 4; count of bases not matched to a gene: 7. This CDR3 comprises 14 residues. The DNA of the CDR3 is TGTGCCAGCAGCAGCCCGGGGGGTACAGAGACCCAGTACTTC. As protein: CASSSPGGTETQYF.

This sequence joins TRBV5-4 and TRBJ1-2; tentative D call: TRBD1 (5 bases). Germline values: CDR1 SGHNT, CDR2 YYREEE (reference sequence). The CDR3 length is 13 residues. V was pared by 2 bases and J by 0 bases, with 5 bases between. CDR3 loop: CASSFRANYGYTF. In nucleotides, the CDR3 is TGTGCCAGCAGCTTCAGGGCTAACTATGGCTACACCTTC.

The V gene is TRBV28, the J gene TRBJ2-5; D is unresolved. V lost 0 bases and J 1 base, leaving 6 bases between the germline ends. Germline lookup yields CDR1 MDHEN and CDR2 SYDVKM. The CDR3 sequence is 14 residues long. CDR3 protein: CASSLWGFQETQYF. The DNA of the CDR3 is TGTGCCAGCAGTTTATGGGGATTCCAAGAGACCCAGTACTTC.

DNA for the CDR3: TGCGCCAGCAGCTTGGATGCCAGGGGGGACGAGCAGTACTTC. Translating it yields CASSLDARGDEQYF. The J gene is TRBJ2-7, the V gene TRBV5-1; tentatively, D is TRBD1 (7 bases). The CDR3 is made up of 14 amino acids. CDR1 is SGHRS and CDR2 is YFSETQ in the germline V gene. Trimming removed 0 bases at V and 5 bases at J, with 12 bases between.

The count of this clone is one. The CDR3 sequence is CASSLNGGAVNEQFF. CDR3 DNA: TGTGCCAGCAGTTTAAACGGGGGGGCCGTAAATGAGCAGTTCTTC. The V call is TRBV28, the J call TRBJ2-1, with 8 nucleotides matching TRBD2. The germline V gene has CDR1 MDHEN and CDR2 SYDVKM. The CDR3 has 15 residues. V lost 2 bases and J lost 7; bases outside the gene matches: 7.

The chain uses TRBV5-1 and TRBJ2-1, with D tentatively TRBD1 (7 bases). This CDR3 is 15 amino acids long. Germline-derived CDR1 and CDR2 are SGHRS and YFSETQ. With 1 base removed from V and 7 bases from J, the gap between germline ends came to 15 bases. CDR3 in amino acids: CASSLSGGYLNEQFF. The CDR3 DNA reads TGCGCCAGCAGCTTGTCAGGGGGGTACCTGAATGAGCAGTTCTTC.

This sequence joins TRBV19 and TRBJ1-5; 9 bases agree with TRBD1. After removal of 8 bases from V and 4 bases from J, the junction contained 6 bases not matched to a gene. This CDR3 is built from 14 residues. Per the germline V gene, CDR1 is LNHDA and CDR2 is SQIVND (reference sequence). CDR3: CASSLTGGNQPQHF. CDR3 nucleotide sequence: TGTGCCAGTTCCCTGACAGGGGGGAATCAGCCCCAGCATTTT.

This clone was found a few times. This chain joins TRBV7-2 and TRBJ1-2; 8 bases line up with TRBD1. Germline assignment: CDR1 SGHTA and CDR2 FQGNSA. Losses at the gene ends were 5 bases for V and 4 bases for J; bases not matched to a gene: 3. This CDR3 is built from 13 residues. The CDR3 spells CASSPDRGYGYTF. CDR3 DNA: TGTGCCAGCAGCCCAGACAGGGGCTATGGCTACACCTTC. Drawing the rest from reference TRBV7-2 and TRBJ1-2, the complete variable domain is GAGVSQSPSNKVTEKGKDVELRCDPISGHTALYWYRQSLGQGLEFLIYFQGNSAPDKSGLPSDRFSAERTGGSVSTLTIQRTQQEDSAVYLCASSPDRGYGYTFGSGTRLTVV.

The V and J genes are TRBV2 and TRBJ2-7; no clear D gene. With 2 bases removed from V and 1 base from J, the gap between germline ends came to 12 bases. The length of the CDR3 is 15 residues. CDR1 and CDR2 (germline): SNHLY, FYNNEI. The DNA of the CDR3 is TGTGCCAGCAGTGAAATAGGCCTAGGATCCTACGAGCAGTACTTC. It specifies CASSEIGLGSYEQYF.

The rearrangement uses TRBV27 and TRBJ2-1; D may match TRBD1 or TRBD2 (5 bases each). Germline CDR1 MNHEY, CDR2 SMNVEV (reference sequence). The CDR3 totals 16 residues. Trimming took 2 bases from V and 4 from J, leaving 15 bases between them. CDR3 coding DNA: TGTGCCAGCAGTTTAAACCCAGGGAGTACATACAATGAGCAGTTCTTC. Translation gives CASSLNPGSTYNEQFF.